The 29 T cell receptor beta chains listed next were all sequenced from one sample in a study of blood T cell repertoires in COVID-19. Generated by immunoSEQ multiplex PCR, the TCRdb table keeps only in-frame clones and is missing some. The sample has a few hundred thousand clones; 84% are singletons. The source material was PBMCs or T cells enriched from blood (not recorded which). These receptors were obtained from a man aged 45-65 years who had recovered from COVID-19.

The chain recombines TRBV9 with TRBJ2-2; 9 bases align to TRBD1. The trim removed 5 bases at V and 4 bases at J, leaving 6 bases unmatched. Per germline, CDR1 SGDLS and CDR2 YYNGEE. The CDR3 is 15 amino acids. The CDR3 sequence: CASSPTGGGTGELFF. DNA for the CDR3: TGTGCCAGCAGTCCGACAGGGGGGGGCACCGGGGAGCTGTTTTTT.

This chain uses TRBV3-1 (or the pseudogene TRBV3-2) with TRBJ1-2; the D gene is possibly TRBD1 (6 bases). The germline V gene encodes CDR1 LGHDT and CDR2 YNNKEL (reference sequence). CDR3 length: 13 amino acids. Trimming removed 0 bases at V and 7 bases at J, with 9 bases between. CDR3 in DNA: TGTGCCAGCAGCCAAGAAATAGGGGGTGGCTACACCTTC. Residues: CASSQEIGGGYTF.

The chain has TRBV5-1 and TRBJ1-6, with TRBD1 matching over 7 bases. CDR1 is SGHRS and CDR2 is YFSETQ in the germline V gene. The ends lost 3 bases at V and 5 bases at J; junction bases unmatched: 8. The CDR3 contains 16 residues. As DNA, the CDR3 is TGCGCCAGCAGCTCTATTCCGGGACAGAATAATTCACCCCTCCACTTT. This encodes CASSSIPGQNNSPLHF.

This clone was picked up a small number of times. J is TRBJ1-2 and V is TRBV15; no clear D. Germline V gene lookup returns CDR1 LNHNV and CDR2 YYDKDF (reference sequence). Trimming removed 0 bases from V and 5 bases from J, with 13 bases in between. CDR3 length equals 15 residues. CDR3 loop: CATSRDRGVGYGYTF. In DNA, the CDR3 is TGTGCCACCAGCAGAGATCGCGGAGTCGGGTATGGCTACACCTTC.

The chain couples TRBV24-1 to TRBJ2-2; 8 nucleotides agree with TRBD1. The CDR3 is made up of 15 amino acids. The J segment lost 3 bases and the V segment lost 4 bases, leaving 3 bases of the junction unmatched. In germline, CDR1 is KGHDR, CDR2 SFDVKD. CDR3 in amino acids: CATSDMDRDTGELFF. As DNA, the CDR3 is TGTGCCACCAGTGACATGGACAGGGACACCGGGGAGCTGTTTTTT.

The rearrangement links TRBV18 to TRBJ2-7; tentative D call: TRBD1 (7 bases). The CDR3 is 15 residues long. The ends were cut back, 3 bases at V and 5 bases at J, with 17 bases in the middle. Germline CDR1 is KGHSH and CDR2 is LQKENI. The CDR3 here is CASSPQGGGGNEQYF. CDR3 sequence (DNA): TGTGCCAGCTCACCCCAAGGCGGAGGGGGCAACGAGCAGTACTTC.

In its sample, this clone was seen a few times. The rearrangement joins TRBV10-2 to TRBJ1-5; 9 bases align to TRBD1. The CDR3 is made up of 13 amino acids. Trimming removed 5 bases from V and 11 bases from J; junction bases left unmatched: 7. Germline V CDR1 and CDR2: WSHSY, SAAADI. CDR3 bases: TGCGCCAGCAGTCCGGGACAGGGTCTGTCCCAGCATTTT. It specifies CASSPGQGLSQHF.

V is TRBV15 and J is TRBJ2-3; 8 nucleotides align to TRBD2. The CDR3 loop spans 15 amino acids. Trimming at V came to 1 base and at J to 2 bases, leaving 2 bases not matched to a gene. Looked up from germline, CDR1 is LNHNV and CDR2 is YYDKDF (reference sequence). The DNA for the CDR3 is TGTGCCACCAGCAGAGCACTAGCGGACACAGATACGCAGTATTTT. Protein: CATSRALADTDTQYF.

CDR3 in amino acids: CASSDGAVVWQYF. In nucleotides, the CDR3 is TGCGCCAGCAGTGATGGGGCAGTCGTTTGGCAGTACTTC. The genes are TRBV10-2 and TRBJ2-7; D may be TRBD1 (5 bases). This CDR3 is built from 13 residues. With 3 bases removed from V and 9 bases from J, the gap between germline ends came to 15 bases. CDR1 is WSHSY and CDR2 is SAAADI in the germline V gene.

The chain employs TRBV19 and TRBJ1-6; 8 nucleotides align to TRBD1. With V trimmed by 8 bases and J by 5 bases, 5 bases remained unmatched. CDR3 length equals 14 residues. Germline V gene data show CDR1 as LNHDA and CDR2 as SQIVND (reference sequence). The CDR3 protein is CASARGQDNSPLHF. Written as DNA, the CDR3 is TGTGCCAGTGCTAGGGGACAGGATAATTCACCCCTCCACTTT.

V and J are TRBV7-2 and TRBJ2-1; D call uncertain. Per the germline V gene, CDR1 is SGHTA and CDR2 is FQGNSA. V dropped 8 bases and J dropped 6 bases, with 14 bases sitting between them. The CDR3 has 13 residues. The CDR3 region is CASGYRLSNEQFF. The CDR3 bases are TGTGCCAGCGGCTATAGACTCAGCAATGAGCAGTTCTTC.

This clone has a handful of counts. V gene TRBV5-1 combines with J gene TRBJ2-7; TRBD2 aligns across 10 bases. The germline CDR1 and CDR2 sequences are SGHRS and YFSETQ. This CDR3 has 15 amino acids. V trimming: 2 bases; J trimming: 2 bases; junction bases outside the gene matches: 4. The CDR3 bases are TGCGCCAGCAGCTTAGGGACTAGCGCGACCTACGAGCAGTACTTC. It yields the protein CASSLGTSATYEQYF.

The rearrangement joins TRBV11-3 to TRBJ2-1; TRBD2 is a possible D gene (5 bases). Germline CDR1 is SGHNT and CDR2 is YENEEA. This CDR3 has 15 amino acids. Trimming shortened V by 1 base and J by 9 bases, and 16 bases separated the two germline ends. The CDR3 here is CASSLGWEYRVEQFF. The CDR3 nucleotides read TGTGCCAGCAGCTTAGGGTGGGAGTATCGGGTTGAGCAGTTCTTC.

This chain links TRBV7-9 with TRBJ1-1, with unresolved D. The V end lost 5 bases, the J end lost 11 bases, and 21 bases lay between the germline ends. CDR1 and CDR2 (germline): SEHNR, FQNEAQ (reference sequence). This CDR3 has 14 amino acids. The CDR3 bases are TGTGCCAGCAGCCCCCCCTCGCGGATAAGTCGGGCTTTCTTT. This gives the protein CASSPPSRISRAFF.

The chain joins TRBV7-6 to TRBJ1-1; TRBD1 matches 9 bases. After removal of 1 base from V and 3 bases from J, the junction contained 0 bases not matched to a gene. CDR3 length equals 14 residues. Germline CDR1 and CDR2: SGHVS and FNYEAQ. CDR3 in amino acids: CASSLGDRDTEAFF. The CDR3 bases are TGTGCCAGCAGCTTAGGGGACAGGGACACTGAAGCTTTCTTT.

This chain links TRBV29-1 with TRBJ1-2; the match to TRBD1 covers 7 bases. Germline assignment: CDR1 SQVTM and CDR2 ANQGSEA. CDR3 size: 14 residues. With 4 bases clipped from V and 6 bases from J, the junction kept 11 bases outside the gene matches. The CDR3 reads CSVAGTETFNGYTF. In DNA, the CDR3 is TGCAGCGTTGCCGGGACAGAGACTTTTAATGGCTACACCTTC.

The rearrangement uses TRBV30 and TRBJ2-2; 7 bases align to TRBD2. Germline V gene sequence: CDR1 GTSNPN, CDR2 SVGIG (reference sequence). The CDR3 is 16 amino acids. With V trimmed by 1 base and J by 2 bases, 7 bases remained unmatched. The CDR3 sequence: CAWSERRGLNTGELFF. CDR3 nucleotide sequence: TGTGCCTGGAGTGAAAGACGGGGACTAAACACCGGGGAGCTGTTTTTT.

In DNA, the CDR3 is TGCGCCAGCAGTGAGTCTAGCGGGAGTGCGTATGAGCAGTTCTTC. It encodes CASSESSGSAYEQFF. The V call is TRBV10-2, the J call TRBJ2-1; 9 bases are shared with TRBD2. V shed 0 bases, J shed 8 bases, and the junction held 5 bases outside the gene matches. The CDR3 length is 15 residues. Germline V gene sequence: CDR1 WSHSY, CDR2 SAAADI.

V and J are TRBV5-8 and TRBJ2-4; D is undetermined. The CDR3 runs 13 residues. Trimming shortened V by 1 base and J by 1 base, and 3 bases separated the two germline ends. Per germline, CDR1 SGHTS and CDR2 YDEGEE. DNA for the CDR3: TGTGCCAGCAGCTTGCTGGCCAAAAACATTCAGTACTTC. It translates to CASSLLAKNIQYF.

V gene TRBV6-6 combines with J gene TRBJ2-7, with D perhaps TRBD2 (6 bases). V shed 5 bases and J shed 6 bases, with 17 bases lying between them. The CDR3 loop spans 14 amino acids. Germline V gene lookup returns CDR1 MNHNY and CDR2 SVGAGI (reference sequence). The chain's CDR3 is CASSTGFGGIEQYF. The CDR3 DNA is TGTGCCAGCAGTACAGGCTTTGGGGGGATCGAGCAGTACTTC.

This clone was seen only once. This chain connects TRBV6-6 to TRBJ2-7; 8 nucleotides line up with TRBD1. The CDR3 covers 15 residues. Trimming at V came to 6 bases and at J to 0 bases, leaving 7 bases not matched to a gene. Per germline, CDR1 MNHNY and CDR2 SVGAGI (reference sequence). CDR3 in amino acids: CASRGGQVSSYEQYF. CDR3 sequence (DNA): TGTGCCAGCAGGGGGGGACAGGTTAGCTCCTACGAGCAGTACTTC.

V gene TRBV3-1 (or the pseudogene TRBV3-2) combines with J gene TRBJ1-1; D is undetermined. Germline V lookup: CDR1 LGHDT, CDR2 YNNKEL (reference sequence). V lost 5 bases and J 1 base, leaving 11 bases between the germline ends. The CDR3 covers 14 residues. The CDR3 region is CASSSRWQNTEAFF. The DNA of the CDR3 is TGTGCCAGCAGCTCGCGGTGGCAGAACACTGAAGCTTTCTTT.

This rearrangement joins TRBV3-1 (or the pseudogene TRBV3-2) to TRBJ2-5; tentatively, D is TRBD2 (7 bases). Trimming shortened V by 1 base and J by 9 bases, and 9 bases separated the two germline ends. The CDR3 is 12 amino acids. The germline gives CDR1 LGHDT, CDR2 YNNKEL (reference sequence). DNA of the CDR3: TGTGCCAGCAGCCAAGGAGGGGGGGCCCAGTACTTC. Amino acids: CASSQGGGAQYF.

This clone was observed a few times. The V gene is TRBV5-1, the J gene TRBJ2-2; D may be TRBD2 (5 bases). The CDR3 contains 15 residues. CDR1 and CDR2 from the germline V gene are SGHRS and YFSETQ. V shed 0 bases and J shed 6 bases, with 12 bases lying between them. The CDR3 is CASSLELAYPGELFF. CDR3 nucleotide sequence: TGCGCCAGCAGCTTGGAATTAGCGTACCCCGGGGAGCTGTTTTTT.

V and J are TRBV7-2 and TRBJ1-1; D uncertain. The germline V gene has CDR1 SGHTA and CDR2 FQGNSA. The V end was cut by 1 base, the J end by 3 bases, with 9 bases between. The CDR3 is 14 amino acids. CDR3 residues: CASSLGGYDTEAFF. The CDR3 coding sequence is TGTGCCAGCAGCTTAGGAGGGTATGACACTGAAGCTTTCTTT.

This chain connects TRBV19 to TRBJ1-4; a weak D match, TRBD1 (5 bases). CDR3 length: 15 amino acids. CDR1 is LNHDA and CDR2 is SQIVND in the germline V gene (reference sequence). Trimming cost V 4 bases and J 5 bases, with 14 bases left between them. CDR3 amino acids: CASSTTGLPNEKLFF. CDR3 sequence (DNA): TGTGCCAGTAGTACGACGGGACTTCCCAATGAAAAACTGTTTTTT.

A single count supports this clone. DNA for the CDR3: TGTGCCAGCAGTTTTCCCTCCCCGGGTATAGCTTTCTTT. Its protein is CASSFPSPGIAFF. The V and J genes are TRBV28 and TRBJ1-1; D is uncertain. The CDR3 spans 13 residues. V shed 3 bases and J shed 10 bases, with 15 bases lying between them. Looked up from germline, CDR1 is MDHEN and CDR2 is SYDVKM.

The chain joins TRBV3-1 (or the pseudogene TRBV3-2) to TRBJ2-1; 8 nucleotides match TRBD2. Germline assignment: CDR1 LGHDT and CDR2 YNNKEL (reference sequence). The CDR3 covers 16 residues. J gave up 9 bases and V 3 bases, and 13 bases lay outside the gene matches. The CDR3 reads CASSHSPAGERGEQFF. The CDR3, as DNA: TGTGCCAGCAGCCACTCTCCAGCGGGGGAGAGAGGTGAGCAGTTCTTC.

This chain links TRBV15 with TRBJ2-2, with D possibly matching TRBD1 (6 bases). CDR3 length: 12 residues. Germline V gene lookup returns CDR1 LNHNV and CDR2 YYDKDF (reference sequence). Trimming left V 9 bases short and J 6 bases short, with 11 bases between. This CDR3 reads CATTDRPGELFF. CDR3 bases: TGTGCCACTACTGACAGGCCCGGGGAGCTGTTTTTT. Full variable domain (remainder filled in from reference TRBV15 and TRBJ2-2): DAMVIQNPRYQVTQFGKPVTLSCSQTLNHNVMYWYQQKSSQAPKLLFHYYDKDFNNEADTPDNFQSRRPNTSFCFLDIRSPGLGDTAMYLCATTDRPGELFFGEGSRLTVL.